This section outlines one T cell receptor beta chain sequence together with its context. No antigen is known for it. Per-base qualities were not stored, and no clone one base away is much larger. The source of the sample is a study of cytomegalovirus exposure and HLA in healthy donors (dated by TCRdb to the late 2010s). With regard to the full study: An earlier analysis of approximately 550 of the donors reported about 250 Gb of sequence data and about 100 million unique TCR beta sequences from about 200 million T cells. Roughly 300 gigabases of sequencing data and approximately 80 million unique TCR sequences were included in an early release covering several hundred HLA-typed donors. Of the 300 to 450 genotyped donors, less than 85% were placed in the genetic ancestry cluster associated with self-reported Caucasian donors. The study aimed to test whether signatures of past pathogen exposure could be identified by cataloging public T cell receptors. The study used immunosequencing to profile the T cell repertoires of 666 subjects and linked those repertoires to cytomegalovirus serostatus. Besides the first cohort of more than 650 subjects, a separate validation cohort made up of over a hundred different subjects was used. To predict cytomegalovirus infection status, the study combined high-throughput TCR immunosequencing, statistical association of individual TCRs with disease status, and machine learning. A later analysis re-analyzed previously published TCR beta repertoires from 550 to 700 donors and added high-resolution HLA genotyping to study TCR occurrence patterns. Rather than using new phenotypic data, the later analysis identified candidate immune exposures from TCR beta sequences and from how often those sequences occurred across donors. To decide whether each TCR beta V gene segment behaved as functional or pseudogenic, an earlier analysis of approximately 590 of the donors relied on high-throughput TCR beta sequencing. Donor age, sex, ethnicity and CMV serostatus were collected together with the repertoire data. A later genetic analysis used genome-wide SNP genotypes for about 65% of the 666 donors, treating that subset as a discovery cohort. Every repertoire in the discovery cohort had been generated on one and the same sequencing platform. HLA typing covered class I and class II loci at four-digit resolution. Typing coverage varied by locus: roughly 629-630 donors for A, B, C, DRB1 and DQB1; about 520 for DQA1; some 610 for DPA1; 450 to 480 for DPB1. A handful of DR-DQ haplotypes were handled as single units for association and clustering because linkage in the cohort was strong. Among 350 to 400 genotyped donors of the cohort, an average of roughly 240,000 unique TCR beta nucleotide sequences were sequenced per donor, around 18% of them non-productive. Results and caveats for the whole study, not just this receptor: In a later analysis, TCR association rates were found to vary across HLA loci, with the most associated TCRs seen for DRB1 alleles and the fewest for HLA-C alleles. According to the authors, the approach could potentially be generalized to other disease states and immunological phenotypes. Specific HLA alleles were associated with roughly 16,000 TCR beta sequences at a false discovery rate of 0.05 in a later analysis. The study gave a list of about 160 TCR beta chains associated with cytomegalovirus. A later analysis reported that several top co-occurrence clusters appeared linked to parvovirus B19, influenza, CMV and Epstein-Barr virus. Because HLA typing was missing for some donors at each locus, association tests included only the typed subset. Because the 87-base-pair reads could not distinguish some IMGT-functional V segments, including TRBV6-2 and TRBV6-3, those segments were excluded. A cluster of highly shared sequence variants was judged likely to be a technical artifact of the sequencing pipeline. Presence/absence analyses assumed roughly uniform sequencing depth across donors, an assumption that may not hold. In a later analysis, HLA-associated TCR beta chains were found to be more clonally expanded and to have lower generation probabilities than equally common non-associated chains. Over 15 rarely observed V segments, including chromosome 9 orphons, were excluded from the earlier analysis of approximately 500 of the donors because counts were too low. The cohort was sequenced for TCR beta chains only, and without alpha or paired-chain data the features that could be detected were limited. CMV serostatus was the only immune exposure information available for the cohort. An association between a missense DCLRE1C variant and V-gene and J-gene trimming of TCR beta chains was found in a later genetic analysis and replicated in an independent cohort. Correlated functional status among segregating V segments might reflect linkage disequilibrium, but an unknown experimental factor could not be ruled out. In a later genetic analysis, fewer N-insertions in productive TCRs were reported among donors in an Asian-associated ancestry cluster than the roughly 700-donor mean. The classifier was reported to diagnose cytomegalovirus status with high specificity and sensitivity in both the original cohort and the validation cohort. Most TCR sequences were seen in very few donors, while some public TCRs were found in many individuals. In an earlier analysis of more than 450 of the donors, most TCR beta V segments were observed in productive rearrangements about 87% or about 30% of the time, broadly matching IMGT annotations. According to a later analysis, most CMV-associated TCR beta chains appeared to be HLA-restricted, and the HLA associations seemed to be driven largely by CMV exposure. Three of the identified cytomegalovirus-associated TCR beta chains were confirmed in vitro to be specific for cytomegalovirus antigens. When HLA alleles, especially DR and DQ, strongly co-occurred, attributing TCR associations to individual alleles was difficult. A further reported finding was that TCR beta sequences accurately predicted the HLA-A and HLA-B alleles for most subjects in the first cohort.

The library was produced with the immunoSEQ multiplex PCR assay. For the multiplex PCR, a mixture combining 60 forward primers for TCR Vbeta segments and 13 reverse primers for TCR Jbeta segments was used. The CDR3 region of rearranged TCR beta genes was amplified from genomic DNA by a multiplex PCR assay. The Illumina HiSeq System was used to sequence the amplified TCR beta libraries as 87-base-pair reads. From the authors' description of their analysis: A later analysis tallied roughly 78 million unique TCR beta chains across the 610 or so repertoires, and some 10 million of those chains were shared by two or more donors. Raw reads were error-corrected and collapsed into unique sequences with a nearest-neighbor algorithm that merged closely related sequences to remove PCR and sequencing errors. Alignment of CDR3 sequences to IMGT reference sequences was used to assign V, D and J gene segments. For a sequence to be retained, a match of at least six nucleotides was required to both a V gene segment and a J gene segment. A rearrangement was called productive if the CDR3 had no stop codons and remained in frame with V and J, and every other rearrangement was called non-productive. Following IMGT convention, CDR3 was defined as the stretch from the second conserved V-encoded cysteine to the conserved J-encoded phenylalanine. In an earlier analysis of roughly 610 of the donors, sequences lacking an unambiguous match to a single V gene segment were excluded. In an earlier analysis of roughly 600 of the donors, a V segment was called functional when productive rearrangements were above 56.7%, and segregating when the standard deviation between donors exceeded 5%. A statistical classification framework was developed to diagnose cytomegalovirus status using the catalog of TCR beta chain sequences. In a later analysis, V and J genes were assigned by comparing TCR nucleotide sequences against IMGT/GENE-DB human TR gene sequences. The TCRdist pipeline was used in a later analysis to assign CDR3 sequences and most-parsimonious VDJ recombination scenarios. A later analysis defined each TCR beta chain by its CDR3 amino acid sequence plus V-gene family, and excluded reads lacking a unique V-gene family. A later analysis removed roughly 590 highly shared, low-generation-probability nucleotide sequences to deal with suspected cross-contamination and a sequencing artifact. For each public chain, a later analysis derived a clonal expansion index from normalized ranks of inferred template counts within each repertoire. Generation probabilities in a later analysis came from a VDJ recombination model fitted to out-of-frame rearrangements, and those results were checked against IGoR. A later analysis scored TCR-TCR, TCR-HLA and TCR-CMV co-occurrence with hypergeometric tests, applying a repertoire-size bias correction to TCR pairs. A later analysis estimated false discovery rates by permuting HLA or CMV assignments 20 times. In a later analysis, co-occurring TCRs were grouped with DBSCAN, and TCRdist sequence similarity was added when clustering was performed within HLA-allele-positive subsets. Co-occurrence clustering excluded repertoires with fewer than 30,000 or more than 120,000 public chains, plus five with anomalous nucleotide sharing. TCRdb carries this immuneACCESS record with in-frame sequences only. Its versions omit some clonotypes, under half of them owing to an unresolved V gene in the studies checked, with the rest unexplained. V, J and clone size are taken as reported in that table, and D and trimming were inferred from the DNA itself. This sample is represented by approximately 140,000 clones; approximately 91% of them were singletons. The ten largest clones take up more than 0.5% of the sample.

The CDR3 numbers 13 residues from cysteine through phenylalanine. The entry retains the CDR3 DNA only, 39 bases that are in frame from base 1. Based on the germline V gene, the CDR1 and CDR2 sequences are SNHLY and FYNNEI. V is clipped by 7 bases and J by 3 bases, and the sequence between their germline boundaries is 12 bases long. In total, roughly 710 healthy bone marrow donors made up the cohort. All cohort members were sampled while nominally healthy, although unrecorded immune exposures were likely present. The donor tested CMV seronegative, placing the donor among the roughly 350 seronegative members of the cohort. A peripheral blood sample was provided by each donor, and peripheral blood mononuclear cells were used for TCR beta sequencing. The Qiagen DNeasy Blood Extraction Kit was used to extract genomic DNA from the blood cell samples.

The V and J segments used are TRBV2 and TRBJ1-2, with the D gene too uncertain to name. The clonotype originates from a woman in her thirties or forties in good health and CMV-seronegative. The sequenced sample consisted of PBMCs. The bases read TGTGCCAGCAACGGCGAGACATACTATGGCTACACCTTC. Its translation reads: CASNGETYYGYTF.